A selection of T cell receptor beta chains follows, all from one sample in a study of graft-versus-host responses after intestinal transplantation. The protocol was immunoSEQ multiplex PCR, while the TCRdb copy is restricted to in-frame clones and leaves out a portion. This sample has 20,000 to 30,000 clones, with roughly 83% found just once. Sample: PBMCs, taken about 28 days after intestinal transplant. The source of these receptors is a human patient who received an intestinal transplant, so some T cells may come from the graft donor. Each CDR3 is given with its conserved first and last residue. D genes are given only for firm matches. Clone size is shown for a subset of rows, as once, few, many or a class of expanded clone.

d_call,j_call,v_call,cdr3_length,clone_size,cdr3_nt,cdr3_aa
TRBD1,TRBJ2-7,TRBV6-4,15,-,TGTGCCAGCAGCCCAACAGGGACAGGGGGTTACGAGCAGTACTTC,CASSPTGTGGYEQYF
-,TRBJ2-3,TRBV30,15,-,TGTGCCTGGAGTGCCGGAATCTCTGGCACAGATACGCAGTATTTT,CAWSAGISGTDTQYF
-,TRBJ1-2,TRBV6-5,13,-,TGTGCCAGCAGTGAACGAGCCTACTATGGCTACACCTTC,CASSERAYYGYTF
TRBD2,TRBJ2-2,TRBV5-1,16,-,TGCGCCAGCAGCTTTATTGGACTAGCGGGAGCCGGGGAGCTGTTTTTT,CASSFIGLAGAGELFF
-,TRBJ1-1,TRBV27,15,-,TGTGCCAGCAGTTTACTGTCAGGCTTGAACACTGAAGCTTTCTTT,CASSLLSGLNTEAFF
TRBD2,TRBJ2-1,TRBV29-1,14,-,TGCAGCGTTGGAAAAGCGGGAGTGTCTGATGAGCAGTTCTTC,CSVGKAGVSDEQFF
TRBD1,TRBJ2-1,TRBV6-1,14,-,TGTGCCAGCAGTGAAAGGACAGGGGGCAATGAGCAGTTCTTC,CASSERTGGNEQFF
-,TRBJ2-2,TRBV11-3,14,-,TGTGCCAGCAGCTTAGGGGGGGCTACCGGGGAGCTGTTTTTT,CASSLGGATGELFF
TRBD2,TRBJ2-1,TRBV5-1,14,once,TGCGCCAGCGGAGCCGGGACTAGCGGCAATGAGCAGTTCTTC,CASGAGTSGNEQFF
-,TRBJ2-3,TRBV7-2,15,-,TGTGCCAGCAGCTTAGAGGGGACTAGCACAGATACGCAGTATTTT,CASSLEGTSTDTQYF
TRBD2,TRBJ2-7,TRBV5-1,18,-,TGCGCCAGCAGCTTCGGGGTAGCGGGGGGCCCTAGCTCCTACGAGCAGTACTTC,CASSFGVAGGPSSYEQYF
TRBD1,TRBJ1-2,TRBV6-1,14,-,TGTGCCAGCAGTGCCAGGACAGGAAACTATGGCTACACCTTC,CASSARTGNYGYTF
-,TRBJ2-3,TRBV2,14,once,TGTGCCAGCAGTGAGGCTAGCGTCACAGATACGCAGTATTTT,CASSEASVTDTQYF
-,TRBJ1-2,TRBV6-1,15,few,TGTGCCAGCAGTGAACGGGCAGCCGCTAACTATGGCTACACCTTC,CASSERAAANYGYTF
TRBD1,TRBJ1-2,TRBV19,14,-,TGTGCCAGTAGTACCTCGGGACAGGGGGTAGGCTACACCTTC,CASSTSGQGVGYTF
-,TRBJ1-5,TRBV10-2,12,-,TGCGCCAGCAGTGAGTCAGATCAGCCCCAGCATTTT,CASSESDQPQHF
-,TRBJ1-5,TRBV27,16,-,TGTGCCAGCAGCCTAAACTATGGGGACCTCAATCAGCCCCAGCATTTT,CASSLNYGDLNQPQHF
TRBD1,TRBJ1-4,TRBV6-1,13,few,TGTGCCAGCAGGGACAGGGGGCGTGAAAAACTGTTTTTT,CASRDRGREKLFF
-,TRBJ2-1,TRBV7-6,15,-,TGTGCCAGCAGCTCTCGACAGGTTGGGGACAATGAGCAGTTCTTC,CASSSRQVGDNEQFF
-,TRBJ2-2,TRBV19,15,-,TGTGCCAGTAGTATAGTCGGCTCTCACACCGGGGAGCTGTTTTTT,CASSIVGSHTGELFF
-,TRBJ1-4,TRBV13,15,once,TGTGCCAGCAGGCGAGCCGGGACAACTAATGAAAAACTGTTTTTT,CASRRAGTTNEKLFF
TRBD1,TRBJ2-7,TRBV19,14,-,TGTGCCAGTAGTGCCGGGACAGGGGACTACGAGCAGTACTTC,CASSAGTGDYEQYF
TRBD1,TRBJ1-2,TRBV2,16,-,TGTGCCAGCAGTGCCCGGACAGGGGGTTTTAACTATGGCTACACCTTC,CASSARTGGFNYGYTF
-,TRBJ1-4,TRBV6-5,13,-,TGTGCCACGAATACAGGGTTTAATGAAAAACTGTTTTTT,CATNTGFNEKLFF
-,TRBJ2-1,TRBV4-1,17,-,TGCGCCAGCAGCCTGAGTAGGGCAGGGCTTACTTACAATGAGCAGTTCTTC,CASSLSRAGLTYNEQFF
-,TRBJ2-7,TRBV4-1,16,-,TGCGCCAGCAGCCAAGTTCTCGCGGACATGTCCTACGAGCAGTACTTC,CASSQVLADMSYEQYF
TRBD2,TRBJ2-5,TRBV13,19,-,TGTGCCAGCAGCTTGCGACTAGCGGGGGAAGCGGGGAGGCAAGAGACCCAGTACTTC,CASSLRLAGEAGRQETQYF
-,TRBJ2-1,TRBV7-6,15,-,TGTGCCAGCAGCTTAGGGGCCCGAACCTACAATGAGCAGTTCTTC,CASSLGARTYNEQFF
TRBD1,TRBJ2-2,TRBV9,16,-,TGTGCCAGCAGCGTAGGAGGGACAGTCGTTAACGGGGAGCTGTTTTTT,CASSVGGTVVNGELFF
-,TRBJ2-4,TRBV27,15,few,TGTGCCAGCAGTTTCTCTATCTTAGCCAAAAACATTCAGTACTTC,CASSFSILAKNIQYF
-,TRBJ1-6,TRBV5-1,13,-,TGCGCCAGCAGCTCAGAACAGCCGTCACCCCTCCACTTT,CASSSEQPSPLHF
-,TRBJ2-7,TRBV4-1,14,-,TGCGCCAGCAGCCAGGGACTTGGGGCCTACGAGCAGTACTTC,CASSQGLGAYEQYF
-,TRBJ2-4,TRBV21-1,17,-,TGTGCCAGCAGCACCCTAGGACACTTCCTAACACTAAACATTCAGTACTTC,CASSTLGHFLTLNIQYF
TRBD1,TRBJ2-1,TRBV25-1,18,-,TGTGCCAGCAGTGTTTGGATGTCGGACAGGGGGATCCACGGGGAGCAGTTCTTC,CASSVWMSDRGIHGEQFF
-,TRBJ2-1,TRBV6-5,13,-,TGTGCCAGCAGCCGGGGACCAGGGAATGAGCAGTTCTTC,CASSRGPGNEQFF
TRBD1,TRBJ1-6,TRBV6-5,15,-,TGTGCCAGCAGTTACTCGGACAGGGGGCTTTCACCCCTCCACTTT,CASSYSDRGLSPLHF
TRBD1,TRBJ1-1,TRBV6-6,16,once,TGTGCCAGCAGTCCGGACAGGGGCCTTAGGAACACTGAAGCTTTCTTT,CASSPDRGLRNTEAFF
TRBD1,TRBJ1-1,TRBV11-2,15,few,TGTGCCAGCGCGGACAGGACAGACCCGAACACTGAAGCTTTCTTT,CASADRTDPNTEAFF
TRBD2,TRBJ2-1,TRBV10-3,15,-,TGTGCCATCAGTGAAGGCGGGGGGGCGACCAATGAGCAGTTCTTC,CAISEGGGATNEQFF
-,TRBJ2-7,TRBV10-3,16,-,TGTGCCATCAGTGAGAGGCAGCTGGTGAGCTCCTACGAGCAGTACTTC,CAISERQLVSSYEQYF
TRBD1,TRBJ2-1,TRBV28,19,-,TGTGCCAGCATACCCCTCGAGGGGGGACAGGGGACGAGGAACAATGAGCAGTTCTTC,CASIPLEGGQGTRNNEQFF
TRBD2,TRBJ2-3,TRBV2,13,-,TGTGTGAGCAGGCTAGCGGTCACAGATACGCAGTATTTT,CVSRLAVTDTQYF
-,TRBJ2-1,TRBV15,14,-,TGTGCCACCAGCTTAAGGACTACCCCCAATGAGCAGTTCTTC,CATSLRTTPNEQFF
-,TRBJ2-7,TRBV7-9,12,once,TGTGCCAGCAGCCCCTACGGTTACGAGCAGTACTTC,CASSPYGYEQYF
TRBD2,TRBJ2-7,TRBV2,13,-,TGTGCCAGCACCCCACTAGCGTCCGGCGAGCAGTACTTC,CASTPLASGEQYF